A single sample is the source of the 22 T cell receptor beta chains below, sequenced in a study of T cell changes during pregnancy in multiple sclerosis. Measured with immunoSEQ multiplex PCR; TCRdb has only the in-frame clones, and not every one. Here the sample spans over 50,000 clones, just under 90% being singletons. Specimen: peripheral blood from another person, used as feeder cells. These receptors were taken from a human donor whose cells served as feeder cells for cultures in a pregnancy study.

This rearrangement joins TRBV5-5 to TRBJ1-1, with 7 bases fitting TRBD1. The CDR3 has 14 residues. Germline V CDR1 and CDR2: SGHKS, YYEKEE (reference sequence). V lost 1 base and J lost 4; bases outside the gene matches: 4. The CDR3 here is CASSLKSGGTEAFF. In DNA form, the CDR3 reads TGTGCCAGCAGCTTGAAGTCAGGGGGCACTGAAGCTTTCTTT.

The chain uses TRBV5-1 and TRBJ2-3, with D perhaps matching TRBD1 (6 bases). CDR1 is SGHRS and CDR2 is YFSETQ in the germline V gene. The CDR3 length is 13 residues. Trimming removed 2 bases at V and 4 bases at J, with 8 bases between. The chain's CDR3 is CASSLPGADTQYF. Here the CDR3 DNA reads TGCGCCAGCAGCTTACCAGGGGCAGATACGCAGTATTTT. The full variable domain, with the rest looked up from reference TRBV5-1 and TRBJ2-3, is KAGVTQTPRYLIKTRGQQVTLSCSPISGHRSVSWYQQTPGQGLQFLFEYFSETQRNKGNFPGRFSGRQFSNSRSEMNVSTLELGDSALYLCASSLPGADTQYFGPGTRLTVL.

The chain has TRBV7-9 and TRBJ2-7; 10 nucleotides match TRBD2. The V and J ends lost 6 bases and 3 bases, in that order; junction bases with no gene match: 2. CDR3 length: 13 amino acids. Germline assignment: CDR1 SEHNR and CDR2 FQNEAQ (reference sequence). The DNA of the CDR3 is TGTGCCAGCAGGCCTAGCGGGAGCTACGAGCAGTACTTC. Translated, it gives CASRPSGSYEQYF. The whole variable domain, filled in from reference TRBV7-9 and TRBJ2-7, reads DTGVSQNPRHKITKRGQNVTFRCDPISEHNRLYWYRQTLGQGPEFLTYFQNEAQLEKSRLLSDRFSAERPKGSFSTLEIQRTEQGDSAMYLCASRPSGSYEQYFGPGTRLTVT.

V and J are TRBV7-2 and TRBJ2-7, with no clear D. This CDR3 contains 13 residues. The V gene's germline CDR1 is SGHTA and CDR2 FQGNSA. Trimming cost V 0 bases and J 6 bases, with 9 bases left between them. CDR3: CASSLARRGEQYF. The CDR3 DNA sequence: TGTGCCAGCAGCTTAGCTCGCAGAGGCGAGCAGTACTTC.

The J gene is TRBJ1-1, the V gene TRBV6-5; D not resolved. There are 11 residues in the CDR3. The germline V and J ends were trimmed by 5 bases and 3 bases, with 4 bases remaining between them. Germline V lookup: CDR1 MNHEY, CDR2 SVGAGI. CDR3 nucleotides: TGTGCCAGCAGTGGCTACACTGAAGCTTTCTTT. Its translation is CASSGYTEAFF.

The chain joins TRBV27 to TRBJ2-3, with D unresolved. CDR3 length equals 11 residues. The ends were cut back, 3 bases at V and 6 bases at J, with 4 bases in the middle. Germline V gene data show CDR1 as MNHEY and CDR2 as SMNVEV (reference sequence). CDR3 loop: CASSFGDTQYF. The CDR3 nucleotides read TGTGCCAGCAGTTTCGGGGATACGCAGTATTTT.

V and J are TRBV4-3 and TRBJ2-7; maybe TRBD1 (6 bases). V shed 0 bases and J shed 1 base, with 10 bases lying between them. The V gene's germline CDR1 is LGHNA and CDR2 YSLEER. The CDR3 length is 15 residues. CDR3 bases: TGCGCCAGCAGCCAAGAAGGACAGACTTCCTACGAGCAGTACTTC. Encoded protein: CASSQEGQTSYEQYF.

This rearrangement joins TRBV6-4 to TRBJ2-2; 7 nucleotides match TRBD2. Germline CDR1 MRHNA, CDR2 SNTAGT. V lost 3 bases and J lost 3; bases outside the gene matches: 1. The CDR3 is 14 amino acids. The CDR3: CASSESGDTGELFF. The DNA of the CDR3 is TGTGCCAGCAGTGAAAGCGGGGACACCGGGGAGCTGTTTTTT.

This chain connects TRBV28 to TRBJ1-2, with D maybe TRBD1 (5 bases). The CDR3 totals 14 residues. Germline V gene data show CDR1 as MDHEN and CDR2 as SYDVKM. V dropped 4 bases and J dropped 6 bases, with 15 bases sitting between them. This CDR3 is CASSSGLMEHGYTF. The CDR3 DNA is TGTGCCAGCAGTTCGGGACTGATGGAGCATGGCTACACCTTC.

This chain's CDR3 is CASSPKGDREDTQYF. The CDR3 DNA is TGTGCCAGCAGCCCTAAAGGGGACAGGGAGGATACGCAGTATTTT. This chain joins TRBV27 and TRBJ2-3; 9 bases map to TRBD1. The CDR3 covers 15 residues. Trimming removed 6 bases from V and 6 bases from J; junction bases left unmatched: 10. Looked up from germline, CDR1 is MNHEY and CDR2 is SMNVEV (reference sequence).

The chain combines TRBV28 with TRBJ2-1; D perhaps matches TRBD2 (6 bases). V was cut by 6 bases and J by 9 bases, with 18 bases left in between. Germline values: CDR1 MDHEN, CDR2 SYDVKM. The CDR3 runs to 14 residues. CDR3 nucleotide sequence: TGTGCCAGCAGCCGGGACTCGCCGAGAATTGAGCAGTTCTTC. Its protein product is CASSRDSPRIEQFF.

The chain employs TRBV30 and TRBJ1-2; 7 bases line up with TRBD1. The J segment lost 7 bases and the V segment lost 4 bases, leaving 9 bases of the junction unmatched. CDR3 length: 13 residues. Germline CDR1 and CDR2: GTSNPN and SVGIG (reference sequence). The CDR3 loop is CAWTTGVGPGYTF. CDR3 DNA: TGTGCCTGGACCACAGGGGTAGGGCCTGGCTACACCTTC.

The CDR3 here is CASSLRLAGDNEQFF. Written as DNA, the CDR3 is TGTGCCAGCAGTTTACGGCTAGCGGGGGACAATGAGCAGTTCTTC. V and J are TRBV27 and TRBJ2-1; 10 bases line up with TRBD2. This CDR3 contains 15 residues. From germline, CDR1 is MNHEY and CDR2 SMNVEV (reference sequence). The V segment lost 2 bases and the J segment 5 bases; nucleotides outside the gene matches: 3.

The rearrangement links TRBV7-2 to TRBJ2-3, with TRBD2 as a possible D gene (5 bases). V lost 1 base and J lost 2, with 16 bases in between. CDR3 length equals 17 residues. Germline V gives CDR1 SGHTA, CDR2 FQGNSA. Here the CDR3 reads CASSLEREGLNTDTQYF. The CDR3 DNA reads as TGTGCCAGCAGCTTAGAACGCGAGGGTCTAAACACAGATACGCAGTATTTT.

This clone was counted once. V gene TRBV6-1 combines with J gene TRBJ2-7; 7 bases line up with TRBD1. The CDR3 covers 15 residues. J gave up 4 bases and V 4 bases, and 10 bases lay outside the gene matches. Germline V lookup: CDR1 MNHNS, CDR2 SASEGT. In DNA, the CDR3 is TGTGCCAGCAGTGGTAGTACAGGGGACAGTTACGAGCAGTACTTC. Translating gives CASSGSTGDSYEQYF.

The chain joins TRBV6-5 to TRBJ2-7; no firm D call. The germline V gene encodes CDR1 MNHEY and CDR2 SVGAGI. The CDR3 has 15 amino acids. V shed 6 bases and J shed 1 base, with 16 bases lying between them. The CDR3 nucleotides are TGTGCCAGCAGCCGCGACACCTGGGGATCCTACGAGCAGTACTTC. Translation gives CASSRDTWGSYEQYF.

CDR3 in amino acids: CASSQDRAVTNEKLFF. The DNA of the CDR3 is TGTGCCAGCAGCCAAGATCGGGCAGTAACTAATGAAAAACTGTTTTTT. This chain connects TRBV4-2 to TRBJ1-4; D not certain. Germline V gene sequence: CDR1 LGHNA, CDR2 YNFKEQ. The CDR3 is 16 amino acids. The germline V and J ends were trimmed by 0 bases and 1 base, with 9 bases remaining between them.

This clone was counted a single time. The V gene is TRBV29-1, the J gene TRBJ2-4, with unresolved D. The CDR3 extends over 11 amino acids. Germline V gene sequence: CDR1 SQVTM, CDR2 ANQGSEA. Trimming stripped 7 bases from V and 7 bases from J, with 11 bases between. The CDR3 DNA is TGCAGCGGCTGGTACTCGAACATTCAGTACTTC. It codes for CSGWYSNIQYF. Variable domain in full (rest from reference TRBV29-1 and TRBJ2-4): SAVISQKPSRDICQRGTSLTIQCQVDSQVTMMFWYRQQPGQSLTLIATANQGSEATYESGFVIDKFPISRPNLTFSTLTVSNMSPEDSSIYLCSGWYSNIQYFGAGTRLSVL.

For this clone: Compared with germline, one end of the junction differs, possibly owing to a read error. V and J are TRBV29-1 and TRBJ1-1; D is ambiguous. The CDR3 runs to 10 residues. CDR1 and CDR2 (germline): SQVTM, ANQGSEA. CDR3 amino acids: CSVPGLSGLF. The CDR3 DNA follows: TGCAGCGTCCCCGGTCTTTCCGGGCTCTTT.

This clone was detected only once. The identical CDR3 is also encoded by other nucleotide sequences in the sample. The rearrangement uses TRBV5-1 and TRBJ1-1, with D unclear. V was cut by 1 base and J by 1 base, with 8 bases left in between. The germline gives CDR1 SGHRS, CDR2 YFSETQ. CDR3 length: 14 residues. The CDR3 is CASSLTTENTEAFF. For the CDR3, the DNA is TGCGCCAGCAGCTTGACGACGGAGAACACTGAAGCTTTCTTT.

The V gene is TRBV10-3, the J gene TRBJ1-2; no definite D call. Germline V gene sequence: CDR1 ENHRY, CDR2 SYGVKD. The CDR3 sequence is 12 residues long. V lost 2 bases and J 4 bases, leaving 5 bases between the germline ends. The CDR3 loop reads CAISEVGYGYTF. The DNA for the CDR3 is TGTGCCATCAGTGAGGTGGGCTATGGCTACACCTTC.

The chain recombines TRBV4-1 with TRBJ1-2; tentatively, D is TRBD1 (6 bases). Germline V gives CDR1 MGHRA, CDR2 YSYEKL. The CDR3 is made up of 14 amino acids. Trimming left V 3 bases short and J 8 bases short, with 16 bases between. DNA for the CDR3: TGCGCCAGCAGCCATTTTGACAGGAGGGGAGGCTACACCTTC. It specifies CASSHFDRRGGYTF.